The entry below describes one T cell receptor beta chain. Generated by immunoSEQ multiplex PCR, the TCRdb table keeps only in-frame clones and is missing some. This sample has 40,000 to 65,000 clones; roughly 87% occur once, and the top ten carry 11% to 15%. This specimen belongs to a study of control samples from healthy donors and cancer patients. The germline CDR1 and CDR2 sequences are LNHDA and SQIVND (reference sequence). The CDR3 spans 15 residues. The V gene end was trimmed by 4 bases and the J gene end by 2 bases; junction bases not matched to a gene: 5. The receptor comes from a man in his 60s with head and neck cancer. Sequenced: PBMCs. This chain joins TRBV19 and TRBJ1-2; 9 bases are a match to TRBD1. The CDR3 sequence is CASSTRTGANYGYTF. The CDR3, as DNA: TGTGCCAGTAGTACTCGGACAGGGGCCAACTATGGCTACACCTTC.